The sequence of this TCR beta chain was determined in a study of T cell responses to AZD1222 COVID-19 vaccine. Details on this clone: Its antigen is unknown.

Overall study findings and caveats: Of the AZD1222 recipients, only 6 or 7 were seropositive at baseline. Possibly, clonal diversity was underestimated; donors were largely white British and included more females.

Trimming cost V 10 bases and J 0 bases, with 9 bases left between them. Germline assignment: CDR1 ENHRY and CDR2 SYGVKD. This CDR3 has 12 amino acids. Some clones are missing from TCRdb's copy, which holds only in-frame ones; the method was immunoSEQ multiplex PCR. The sample includes over 150,000 clones, just under 95% seen only once; the top ten take under 1.1%. The sequences come from peripheral blood, collected 28 days after the second dose of the MenACWY control vaccine. V is TRBV10-3 and J is TRBJ1-1; D gene ambiguous. The sequence was collected from an adult who received the MenACWY meningococcal vaccine as a control. CDR3 coding DNA: TGTGCCAGCGGACGGATGAACACTGAAGCTTTCTTT. Amino acids: CASGRMNTEAFF.